One TCR beta chain is described in this entry. Its antigen is not known. One end of the junction is discordant with germline, which a read error may explain. The CDR3 has 16 amino acids. Per the germline V gene, CDR1 is SGHRS and CDR2 is YFSETQ. This specimen comes from a study of regulatory T cells in long-lasting Graves disease. Study details: Graves' disease counted as persistent after over 5 years of antithyroid drugs with positive TSH receptor antibodies.

This sample's time point: persistent/refractory GD, antithyroid drugs over 5 years with positive TRAb. There was RNA extracted from PBMCs, and the TCR library was made from it. Findings and limits, study-wide: The analysis examined peripheral blood only and excluded thyroid tissue. Persistent disease was associated with favored TRBV28 usage and with favored use of TRBJ1-2 and TRBJ2-5. The study found persistent patients shared more public clonotypes (roughly 2,600) than new patients (about 1,000).

Combining iRepertoire HTBI primers with Arm-PCR of CDR3 regions, the authors built TCR beta libraries. TCRdb used MiXCR to reprocess the multiplex PCR reads, holding one entry per CDR3 protein. The table has 300,000 to 400,000 distinct CDR3 sequences, 15% to 20% seen once. The sequencing used peripheral blood mononuclear cells (PBMCs), collected when the disease was refractory, from a patient treated with antithyroid drugs. The chain couples TRBV5-1 to TRBJ1-2; 10 bases are shared with TRBD1. This receptor was taken from a female donor with Graves disease. The CDR3 reads CASSLAATGGHYGYTF. In nucleotides, the CDR3 is TGTGCCAGCAGCTTAGCGGCGACAGGGGGCCACTATGGCTACACCTTC.